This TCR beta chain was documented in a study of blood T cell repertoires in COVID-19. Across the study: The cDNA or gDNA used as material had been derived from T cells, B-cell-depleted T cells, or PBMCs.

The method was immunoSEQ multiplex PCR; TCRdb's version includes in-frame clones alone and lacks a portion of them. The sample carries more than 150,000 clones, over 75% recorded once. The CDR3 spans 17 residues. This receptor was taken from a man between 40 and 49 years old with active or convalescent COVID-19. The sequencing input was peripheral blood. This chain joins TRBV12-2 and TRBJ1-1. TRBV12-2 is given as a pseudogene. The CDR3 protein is CASRFDVCGRRNTEAFF. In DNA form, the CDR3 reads TGTGCAAGTCGCTTCGACGTCTGCGGGAGGAGGAACACTGAAGCTTTCTTT.